This T cell receptor (beta chain) originates from a study of blood T cells in healthy people across ages. General study points: There was no known CMV status for donors, so expanded clonotype changes were possibly confounded. It was not possible, with unsorted PBMCs, to conclusively compare naive and antigen-experienced cells.

The germline V gene encodes CDR1 SGHRS and CDR2 YFSETQ. V was trimmed by 3 bases and J by 3 bases, leaving 19 bases between them. The CDR3 totals 17 residues. Using a J-beta primer mix together with a sample-barcoded 5' primer, a second PCR was run for roughly 7 to 12 cycles. Each sample provided no less than 2.5 million CDR3-containing paired-end reads. TCRdb re-called the 5' RACE reads with MiXCR, one entry per CDR3 protein. The sample contains roughly 1,000,000 distinct CDR3 sequences, 20% to 25% of which appear only once. This clonotype was detected only a few times. The antigen is not known. The data were also submitted as part of a second study, on T cells of mothers and their children. As that study records: An overlap that was slightly higher, though non-significant, was seen in related mother-child pairs versus unrelated pairs.

The TCR sequence derives from a girl aged 2-10 years in good health. The gene calls are TRBV5-1 and TRBJ2-1; D is uncertain. The sample taken for sequencing was blood. This CDR3 reads CASSYLPADQIYNEQFF. For the CDR3, the DNA is TGCGCCAGCAGCTATTTACCTGCAGACCAAATCTACAATGAGCAGTTCTTC.